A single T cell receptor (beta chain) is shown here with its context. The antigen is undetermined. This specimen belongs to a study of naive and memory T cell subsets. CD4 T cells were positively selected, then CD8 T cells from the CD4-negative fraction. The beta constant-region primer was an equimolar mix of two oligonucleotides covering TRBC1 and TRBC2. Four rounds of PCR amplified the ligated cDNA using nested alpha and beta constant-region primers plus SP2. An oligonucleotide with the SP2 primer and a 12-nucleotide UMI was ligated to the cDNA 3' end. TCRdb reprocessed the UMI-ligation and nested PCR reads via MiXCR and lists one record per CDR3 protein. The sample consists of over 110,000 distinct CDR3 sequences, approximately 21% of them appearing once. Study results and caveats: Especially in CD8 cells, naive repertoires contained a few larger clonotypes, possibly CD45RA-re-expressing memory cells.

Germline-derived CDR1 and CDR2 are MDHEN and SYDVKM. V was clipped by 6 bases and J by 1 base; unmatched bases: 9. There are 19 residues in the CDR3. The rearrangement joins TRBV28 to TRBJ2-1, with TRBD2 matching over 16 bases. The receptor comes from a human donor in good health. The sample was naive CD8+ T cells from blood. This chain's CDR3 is CASSLIGTSGRGSYNEQFF. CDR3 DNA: TGTGCCAGCAGCCTTATTGGGACTAGCGGGAGGGGGTCCTACAATGAGCAGTTCTTC.